This T cell receptor beta chain emerged from a study of T cells after yellow fever vaccination (dated by TCRdb to between 2018 and 2020). Regarding the complete study: The SMART-Seq v4 Ultra Low Input RNA kit was used to prepare libraries from fractions with low cell numbers. To follow T-cell clones before and after both primary and booster YFV17D yellow fever vaccination, bulk TCR alpha and beta repertoires underwent longitudinal sequencing. Two healthy male donors, one aged 18 to 30 and one aged 30 to 40 years, were included in the cohort. Blood was drawn at multiple timepoints before and after primary and secondary immunization, with bulk PBMC replicates and cell subsets isolated.

From cysteine to phenylalanine, the CDR3 is 15 amino acids long. Of the read, only the CDR3 DNA is kept; its 45 bases are in frame from base 1. For CDR1 and CDR2, the germline V gene lists SNHLY and FYNNEI. The V end loses 6 bases and the J end loses 3 bases, and a stretch of 18 bases separates them. On the study overall, not on this receptor specifically: Compared with the primary T-cell response, the secondary T-cell response was weaker but faster, peaking on day 5 rather than day 15. After the booster, most clones that had expanded after primary vaccination were detected again (over 95% of CD4 and 88% of CD8), suggesting broad maintenance of memory. The study included only two donors, which limits how far the findings can be generalized. A small share of clonotypes was detected in both CD4 and CD8 compartments, with the overlap likely arising from convergent recombination. Computational filtering was needed because FACS-sorted repertoires could contain abundant contaminating clonotypes from the bulk population.

This clonotype was counted at least ten times. It has no known antigen specificity. One base away there is no much larger clone; base qualities are not given. TCR cDNA was made using 5'RACE template switching, a step that added a universal primer site and unique molecular identifiers. Priming of cDNA synthesis was performed from both the TCR alpha and TCR beta constant segments. Two PCR steps were used to amplify libraries, with sample barcodes and sequencing adapters being added in the second step. Sequencing of the libraries was done on either Illumina HiSeq 2500 (2x100 bp) or NovaSeq (2x150 bp). As for how the authors treated the data: Demultiplexing of reads and collapsing into UMI consensus sequences were performed with MIGEC, and V(D)J alignment was carried out with MiXCR. Using edgeR on replicate PBMC samples, clonotypes were called vaccine-responding if FDR was below 0.01 and the log2 fold change was above 5 up to day 15. Bulk clonotypes were assigned CD4 or CD8 identity according to which sequenced CD4 or CD8 repertoire held them at higher abundance. TCRdb took the public reads, trimmed them with fastp at Q25, ran MiXCR for clone calling and kept in-frame beta chains. Each entry is one CDR3 protein sequence, shown with its most common DNA and genes. The V and J calls come from TCRdb's annotation, not from the publication. The sample table shows 25,000 to 35,000 distinct CDR3 sequences, and about 4.4% are seen once. The ten largest account for approximately 45% of the sample.

Taken with the paper, the label for treatment or condition translates to: live attenuated yellow fever vaccine strain. PBMCs were isolated from peripheral blood using a standard Ficoll-Paque protocol. CD4 and CD8 T-cell fractions were isolated with Dynabeads CD4 and CD8 positive selection kits. TriZol was used to extract RNA from bulk PBMCs, from CD4 and CD8 fractions, and from dextramer-positive and dextramer-negative fractions. This TCR was recovered from a young man who received the YFV17D yellow fever vaccine. Here the sequenced sample was CD8+ T cells sorted from PBMCs, taken 5 days after the yellow fever booster vaccination. The chain is encoded by TRBV2 joined to TRBJ2-7; TRBD1 is a possible D gene, resting on 8 matching bases. DNA sequence: TGTGCCAGCAGCCGACAGGGGAGGGCAGACTACGAGCAGTACTTC. Translated, it gives CASSRQGRADYEQYF. Full variable domain (CDR3 extended with the reference TRBV2 and TRBJ2-7 proteins): EPEVTQTPSHQVTQMGQEVILRCVPISNHLYFYWYRQILGQKVEFLVSFYNNEISEKSEIFDDQFSVERPDGSNFTLKIRSTKLEDSAMYFCASSRQGRADYEQYFGPGTRLTVT.